Listed here is a single T cell receptor (beta chain). Its antigen is as yet unknown. This CDR3 region has 18 residues. With 2 bases removed from V and 6 bases from J, the gap between germline ends came to 23 bases. The germline V gene has CDR1 SGHVS and CDR2 FQNEAQ. This sample is part of a study of T-cell reconstitution after alpha-beta-depleted transplantation in children. Unique molecular identifiers were incorporated when the TCRbeta library was constructed. MiXCR, run by TCRdb on the PCR reads, gives a single entry per CDR3 protein. The repertoire consists of about a million distinct CDR3 sequences, with roughly 29% occurring once and the leading ten covering about 28%. Study results and limitations: The high TCRbeta diversity at day 60 in some patients came from surviving recipient T cells and thymic progenitors. Approximately two months post-transplant, alpha-beta T cells reportedly originated from several hundred expanded graft clones. A year post-transplant, T-cell counts and diversity derived mostly from newly produced T cells.

This sample comprised PBMCs, mostly from graft donor cells, obtained 360 days after TCRalphabeta/CD19-depleted stem cell transplant. V is TRBV7-8 and J is TRBJ2-1, with a tentative D call TRBD1 (5 bases). This TCR came from a boy in the first two years of life who had a stem cell transplant for SCID, so the T cells may come from the graft donor. CDR3 amino acids: CASSLRRIPRVGANEQFF. The CDR3, as DNA: TGTGCCAGCAGCTTAAGAAGGATCCCCAGGGTAGGGGCCAATGAGCAGTTCTTC.